These 25 T cell receptor beta chains were sequenced from one sample in a study of blood T cell repertoires in COVID-19. TCRdb keeps only in-frame clones here, not all; method: immunoSEQ multiplex PCR. Among 120,000 to 150,000 clones, roughly 84% were seen once, and the ten largest hold roughly 8.7%. Sequencing was performed on peripheral blood. The receptor source for this set is a young man with COVID-19, enrolled during active disease.

The chain couples TRBV2 to TRBJ1-5; D is ambiguous. This CDR3 is 12 amino acids long. Germline-derived CDR1 and CDR2 are SNHLY and FYNNEI. V lost 3 bases and J 5 bases, leaving 5 bases between the germline ends. CDR3: CASSEAYQPQHF. The CDR3 DNA reads TGTGCCAGCAGTGAGGCATATCAGCCCCAGCATTTT.

The chain joins TRBV11-2 to TRBJ2-7; 8 nucleotides match TRBD2. Germline V lookup: CDR1 SGHAT, CDR2 FQNNGV. The CDR3 totals 15 residues. V dropped 3 bases and J dropped 4; count of bases not matched to a gene: 8. The CDR3 region is CASSFSGSTGYEQYF. The CDR3 coding sequence is TGTGCCAGCAGCTTCAGCGGGAGCACGGGTTACGAGCAGTACTTC.

About this clone itself: One end of the junction does not line up with germline, which may come from a read error. V and J are TRBV11-2 and TRBJ1-1; TRBD1 is a possible D gene (6 bases). Germline assignment: CDR1 SGHAT and CDR2 FQNNGV. CDR3 length: 16 amino acids. This CDR3 is CASSLKFGQKNTKAFF. The CDR3 DNA reads TGTGCCAGCAGCTTAAAATTTGGACAGAAGAACACTAAAGCTTTCTTT.

The chain uses TRBV4-1 and TRBJ2-2; D remains ambiguous. The CDR3 is made up of 14 amino acids. The V end lost 4 bases, the J end lost 6 bases, and 12 bases lay between the germline ends. Per germline, CDR1 MGHRA and CDR2 YSYEKL. In DNA, the CDR3 is TGCGCCAGCAGCCCCCCAGGTTCGGCCGGGGAGCTGTTTTTT. Encoded protein: CASSPPGSAGELFF.

V is TRBV6-2 or TRBV6-3 and J is TRBJ2-3, with TRBD2 identical over 9 bases. This CDR3 has 15 residues. Trimming cost V 2 bases and J 6 bases; bases outside gene matches: 6. Germline V gene data show CDR1 as MNHEY and CDR2 as SVGEGT. CDR3 coding DNA: TGTGCCAGCAGTTACAGCGGTAGCGGGAGTGATACGCAGTATTTT. This encodes CASSYSGSGSDTQYF.

This chain connects TRBV29-1 to TRBJ2-2; unclear D gene. There are 12 residues in the CDR3. Germline V lookup: CDR1 SQVTM, CDR2 ANQGSEA. The ends were cut back, 8 bases at V and 3 bases at J, with 10 bases in the middle. The CDR3 region is CSYDTDTGELFF. The CDR3 bases are TGCAGCTATGACACCGACACCGGGGAGCTGTTTTTT.

This sequence joins TRBV20-1 and TRBJ1-2, with D perhaps TRBD1 (5 bases). The germline V gene has CDR1 DFQATT and CDR2 SNEGSKA (reference sequence). Trimming left V 3 bases short and J 4 bases short, with 18 bases between. This CDR3 contains 15 residues. Written as DNA, the CDR3 is TGCAGTGCTAGTGCAGACAGACCCTTTGGCTATGGCTACACCTTC. It translates to CSASADRPFGYGYTF.

The rearrangement uses TRBV7-2 and TRBJ1-6, with 7 bases identical to TRBD1. Germline loops: CDR1 SGHTA, CDR2 FQGNSA. This CDR3 spans 16 amino acids. J lost 7 bases, V lost 1 base, and 7 bases had no gene match. The chain's CDR3 is CASSLGAGGRNSPLHF. The CDR3, as DNA: TGTGCCAGCAGCTTAGGAGCAGGGGGTCGCAATTCACCCCTCCACTTT.

This clone is a singleton in its sample. The V call is TRBV27, the J call TRBJ2-7, with D possibly matching TRBD1 (5 bases). The CDR3 runs 9 residues. V gave up 10 bases and J gave up 6 bases, with 7 bases separating them. Germline loops: CDR1 MNHEY, CDR2 SMNVEV (reference sequence). The CDR3 loop reads CAIRGEQYF. CDR3 coding DNA: TGTGCCATAAGGGGCGAGCAGTACTTC.

There are a few counts of this clone. V gene TRBV28 combines with J gene TRBJ2-1; 7 bases align to TRBD1. CDR3 length equals 16 residues. The germline gives CDR1 MDHEN, CDR2 SYDVKM. With V trimmed by 7 bases and J by 0 bases, 9 bases remained unmatched. The CDR3 region has the DNA TGTGCCAGCAACCTTCTAACAGGGGTCTCCTACAATGAGCAGTTCTTC. The encoded protein is CASNLLTGVSYNEQFF.

This clone was recorded at least ten times. This chain joins TRBV5-1 and TRBJ2-7, with 8 bases that match TRBD1. CDR1 is SGHRS and CDR2 is YFSETQ in the germline V gene. Trimming at V came to 2 bases and at J to 4 bases, leaving 8 bases not matched to a gene. The length of the CDR3 is 15 residues. The CDR3 reads CASSLAGTGQYEQYF. CDR3 in DNA: TGCGCCAGCAGCTTAGCCGGGACAGGCCAATACGAGCAGTACTTC.

The rearrangement joins TRBV30 to TRBJ2-7, with D perhaps matching TRBD1 (6 bases). The germline V gene encodes CDR1 GTSNPN and CDR2 SVGIG (reference sequence). CDR3 length equals 14 residues. Deletions cut 4 bases from V and 0 bases from J, with 13 bases between. The CDR3 region is CAWTTQGLSYEQYF. CDR3 bases: TGTGCCTGGACCACACAGGGTCTCTCCTACGAGCAGTACTTC. The whole variable domain, remainder taken from reference TRBV30 and TRBJ2-7, is SQTIHQWPATLVQPVGSPLSLECTVEGTSNPNLYWYRQAAGRGLQLLFYSVGIGQISSEVPQNLSASRPQDRQFILSSKKLLLSDSGFYLCAWTTQGLSYEQYFGPGTRLTVT.

V is TRBV5-1 and J is TRBJ1-1; maybe TRBD1 (5 bases). Per the germline V gene, CDR1 is SGHRS and CDR2 is YFSETQ. Trimming cost V 4 bases and J 1 base, with 14 bases left between them. The CDR3 spans 15 residues. The CDR3 here is CASSLSRGANTEAFF. The DNA of the CDR3 is TGCGCCAGCAGCCTCAGTCGCGGGGCGAACACTGAAGCTTTCTTT.

This sequence joins TRBV7-9 and TRBJ2-1; no definite D call. In germline, CDR1 is SEHNR, CDR2 FQNEAQ (reference sequence). The CDR3 covers 13 residues. The V gene lost 1 base and the J gene lost 4 bases, with 5 bases spanning the gap. As DNA, the CDR3 is TGTGCCAGCAGCTTAGGAGCATACAATGAGCAGTTCTTC. Protein sequence: CASSLGAYNEQFF.

The chain recombines TRBV10-3 with TRBJ1-5; D may be TRBD1 (5 bases). CDR1 and CDR2 from the germline V gene are ENHRY and SYGVKD. V was cut by 0 bases and J by 4 bases, with 13 bases left in between. This CDR3 spans 16 amino acids. In nucleotides, the CDR3 is TGTGCCATCAGTGAGTCGGCAGGGCGGGGGAATCAGCCCCAGCATTTT. It encodes CAISESAGRGNQPQHF.

V usage is TRBV3-1 (or the pseudogene TRBV3-2) and J usage is TRBJ2-1; no reliable D call. CDR3 length equals 13 residues. V dropped 4 bases and J dropped 6 bases, with 10 bases sitting between them. Per the germline V gene, CDR1 is LGHDT and CDR2 is YNNKEL (reference sequence). The CDR3 here is CASSRPTSNEQFF. DNA for the CDR3: TGTGCCAGCAGCCGCCCGACAAGCAATGAGCAGTTCTTC.

The rearrangement links TRBV6-5 to TRBJ2-4; D might be TRBD2 (5 bases). The germline V gene encodes CDR1 MNHEY and CDR2 SVGAGI. V gave up 7 bases and J gave up 5 bases, with 9 bases separating them. CDR3 length: 12 residues. CDR3 amino acids: CASKRDQNIQYF. In DNA, the CDR3 is TGTGCCAGCAAGAGGGATCAAAACATTCAGTACTTC.

This CDR3 is CASSSLDRAPNYGYTF. DNA for the CDR3: TGTGCCAGCAGTTCGCTCGACAGGGCACCTAACTATGGCTACACCTTC. The chain joins TRBV27 to TRBJ1-2, with 7 bases that match TRBD1. Germline trimming cut 4 bases from V and 0 bases from J; bases unmatched to any gene: 8. CDR3 length equals 16 residues. Germline V gene sequence: CDR1 MNHEY, CDR2 SMNVEV (reference sequence).

The chain links TRBV24-1 to TRBJ1-5; 12 nucleotides line up with TRBD1. The germline gives CDR1 KGHDR, CDR2 SFDVKD. V lost 4 bases and J lost 5; bases outside the gene matches: 5. The CDR3 totals 16 residues. This CDR3 is CATSDGDRGHDQPQHF. As DNA, the CDR3 is TGTGCCACCAGTGACGGGGACAGGGGGCACGATCAGCCCCAGCATTTT.

This chain links TRBV28 with TRBJ1-2; D unclear. The CDR3 loop spans 13 amino acids. Trimming cost V 6 bases and J 4 bases, with 12 bases left between them. From germline, CDR1 is MDHEN and CDR2 SYDVKM. The CDR3 region is CASSRVTTYGYTF. CDR3 bases: TGTGCCAGCAGCCGAGTTACCACCTATGGCTACACCTTC.

The rearrangement joins TRBV7-9 to TRBJ2-7, with a possible D match to TRBD1 (6 bases). Germline V gene sequence: CDR1 SEHNR, CDR2 FQNEAQ (reference sequence). Trimming removed 11 bases at V and 0 bases at J, with 11 bases between. The CDR3 length is 12 residues. The CDR3 bases are TGTGCCGGAATGGACAGCTCCTACGAGCAGTACTTC. Protein product: CAGMDSSYEQYF.

The rearrangement links TRBV9 to TRBJ2-2; D remains ambiguous. The ends were cut back, 4 bases at V and 6 bases at J, with 13 bases in the middle. CDR3 length: 14 residues. Germline V lookup: CDR1 SGDLS, CDR2 YYNGEE. The CDR3 here is CASSPTTLAGELFF. In nucleotides, the CDR3 is TGTGCCAGCAGCCCCACAACCCTAGCCGGGGAGCTGTTTTTT.

The CDR3 DNA sequence: TGTGCCAGCATTACTGACGGGAACTCTGGGGCCAACGTCCTGACTTTC. Translated: CASITDGNSGANVLTF. This chain uses TRBV2 with TRBJ2-6; D might be TRBD2 (5 bases). This CDR3 comprises 16 residues. The germline V and J ends were trimmed by 7 bases and 0 bases, with 13 bases remaining between them. Germline CDR1 and CDR2: SNHLY and FYNNEI.

The chain employs TRBV18 and TRBJ2-3; 7 positions match TRBD1. The CDR3 has 18 residues. Germline V CDR1 and CDR2: KGHSH, LQKENI. Losses at the gene ends were 1 base for V and 0 bases for J; bases not matched to a gene: 10. CDR3 loop: CASSPLTSGTASTDTQYF. The CDR3 bases are TGTGCCAGCTCACCACTCACTTCCGGGACAGCTAGCACAGATACGCAGTATTTT.

The V and J genes are TRBV19 and TRBJ2-2; D is ambiguous. The CDR3 spans 13 residues. Between the trimmed V and J ends, which lost 3 bases and 4 bases, there was a span of 6 bases. Germline V gene sequence: CDR1 LNHDA, CDR2 SQIVND (reference sequence). DNA of the CDR3: TGTGCCAGTAGTATTCAGTTCACCGGGGAGCTGTTTTTT. This translates into CASSIQFTGELFF.